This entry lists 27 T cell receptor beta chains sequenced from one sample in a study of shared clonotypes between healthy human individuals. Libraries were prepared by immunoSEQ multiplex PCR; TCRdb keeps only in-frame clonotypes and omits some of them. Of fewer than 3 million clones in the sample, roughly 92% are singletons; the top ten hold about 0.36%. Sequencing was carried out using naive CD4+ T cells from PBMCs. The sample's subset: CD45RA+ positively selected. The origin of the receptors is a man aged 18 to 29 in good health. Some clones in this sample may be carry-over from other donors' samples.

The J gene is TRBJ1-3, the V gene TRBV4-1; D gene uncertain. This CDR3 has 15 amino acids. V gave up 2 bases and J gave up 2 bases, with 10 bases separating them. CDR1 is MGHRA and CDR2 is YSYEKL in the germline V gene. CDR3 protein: CASSQQTRAGNTIYF. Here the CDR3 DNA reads TGCGCCAGCAGCCAACAGACCCGCGCTGGAAACACCATATATTTT.

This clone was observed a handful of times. CDR3: CAWSFGVGPEAFF. The CDR3, as DNA: TGTGCCTGGAGTTTCGGGGTCGGGCCTGAAGCTTTCTTT. V is TRBV30 and J is TRBJ1-1; the D is unclear. This CDR3 has 13 residues. Trimming took off 2 bases at V and 6 bases at J, with 13 bases between the two ends. CDR1 GTSNPN and CDR2 SVGIG come from the germline V gene (reference sequence).

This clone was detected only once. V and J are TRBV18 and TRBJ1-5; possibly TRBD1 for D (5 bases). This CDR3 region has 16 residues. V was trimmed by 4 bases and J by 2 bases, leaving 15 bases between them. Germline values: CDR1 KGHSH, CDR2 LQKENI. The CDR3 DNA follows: TGTGCCAGCTCACTCCAGGGTTCAGGCGGCAATCAGCCCCAGCATTTT. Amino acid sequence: CASSLQGSGGNQPQHF.

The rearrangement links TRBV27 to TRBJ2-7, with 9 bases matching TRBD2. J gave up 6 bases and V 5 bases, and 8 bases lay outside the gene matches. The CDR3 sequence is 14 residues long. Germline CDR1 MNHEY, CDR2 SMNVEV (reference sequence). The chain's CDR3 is CASSRLAGPREQYF. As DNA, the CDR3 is TGTGCCAGCAGTAGGCTAGCGGGGCCCCGCGAGCAGTACTTC.

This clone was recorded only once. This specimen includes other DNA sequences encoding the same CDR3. CDR3 sequence (DNA): TGTGCCTGGAGTGAAGGGCAGGGATCCTACAATGAGCAGTTCTTC. Protein sequence: CAWSEGQGSYNEQFF. The gene calls are TRBV30 and TRBJ2-1, with TRBD1 as a possible D gene (5 bases). The length of the CDR3 is 15 residues. Trimming pared 1 base from V and 1 base from J, leaving 11 bases between. The V gene's germline CDR1 is GTSNPN and CDR2 SVGIG (reference sequence). The complete variable domain, with remaining parts taken from reference TRBV30 and TRBJ2-1, reads SQTIHQWPATLVQPVGSPLSLECTVEGTSNPNLYWYRQAAGRGLQLLFYSVGIGQISSEVPQNLSASRPQDRQFILSSKKLLLSDSGFYLCAWSEGQGSYNEQFFGPGTRLTVL.

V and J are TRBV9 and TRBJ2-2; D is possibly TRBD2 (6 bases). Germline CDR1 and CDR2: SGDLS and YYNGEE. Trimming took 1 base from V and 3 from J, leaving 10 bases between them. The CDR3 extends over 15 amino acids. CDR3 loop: CASSVTGLDTGELFF. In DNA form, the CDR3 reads TGTGCCAGCAGCGTAACGGGACTTGACACCGGGGAGCTGTTTTTT. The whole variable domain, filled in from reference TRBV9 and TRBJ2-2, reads DSGVTQTPKHLITATGQRVTLRCSPRSGDLSVYWYQQSLDQGLQFLIQYYNGEERAKGNILERFSAQQFPDLHSELNLSSLELGDSALYFCASSVTGLDTGELFFGEGSRLTVL.

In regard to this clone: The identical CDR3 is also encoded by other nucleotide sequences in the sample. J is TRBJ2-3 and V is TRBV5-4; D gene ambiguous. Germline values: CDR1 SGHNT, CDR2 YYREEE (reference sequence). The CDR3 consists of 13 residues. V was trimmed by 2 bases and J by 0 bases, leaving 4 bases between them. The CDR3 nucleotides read TGTGCCAGCAGCTTATCTAGCACAGATACGCAGTATTTT. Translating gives CASSLSSTDTQYF.

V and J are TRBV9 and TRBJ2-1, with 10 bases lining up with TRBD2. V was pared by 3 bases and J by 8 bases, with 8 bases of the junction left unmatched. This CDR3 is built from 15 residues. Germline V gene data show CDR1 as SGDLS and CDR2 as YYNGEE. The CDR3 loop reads CASSARSGRLDEQFF. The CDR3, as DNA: TGTGCCAGCAGCGCCCGTAGCGGGAGGCTGGATGAGCAGTTCTTC.

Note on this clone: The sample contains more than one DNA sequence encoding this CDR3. The CDR3 spells CASSRLAGVYEQYF. The CDR3 DNA sequence: TGTGCCAGCAGCCGACTAGCGGGAGTCTACGAGCAGTACTTC. This chain uses TRBV28 with TRBJ2-7, with 12 nucleotides matching TRBD2. There are 14 residues in the CDR3. V lost 6 bases and J lost 3; bases outside the gene matches: 3. The germline gives CDR1 MDHEN, CDR2 SYDVKM.

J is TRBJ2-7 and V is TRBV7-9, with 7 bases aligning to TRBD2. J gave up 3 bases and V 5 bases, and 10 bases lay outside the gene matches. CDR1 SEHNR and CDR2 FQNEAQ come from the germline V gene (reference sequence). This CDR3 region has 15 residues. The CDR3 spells CASSGGGEVNYEQYF. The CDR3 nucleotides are TGTGCCAGCAGCGGTGGGGGGGAGGTGAACTACGAGCAGTACTTC.

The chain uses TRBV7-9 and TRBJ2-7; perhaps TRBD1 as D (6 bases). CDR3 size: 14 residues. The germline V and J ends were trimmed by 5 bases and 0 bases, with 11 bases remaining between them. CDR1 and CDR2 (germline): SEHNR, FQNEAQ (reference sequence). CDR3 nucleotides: TGTGCCAGCAGCCCGCGGACAGCCTCCTACGAGCAGTACTTC. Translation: CASSPRTASYEQYF.

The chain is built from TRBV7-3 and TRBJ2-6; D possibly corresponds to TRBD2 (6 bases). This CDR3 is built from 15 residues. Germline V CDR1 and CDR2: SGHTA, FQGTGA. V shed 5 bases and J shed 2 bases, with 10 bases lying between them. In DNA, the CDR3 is TGTGCCAGCAGCCACGGGACTGCTGGGGCCAACGTCCTGACTTTC. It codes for CASSHGTAGANVLTF.

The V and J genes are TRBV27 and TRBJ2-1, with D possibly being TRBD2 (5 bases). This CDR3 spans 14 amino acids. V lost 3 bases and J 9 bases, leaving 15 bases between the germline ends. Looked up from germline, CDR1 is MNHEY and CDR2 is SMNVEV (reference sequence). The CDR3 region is CASSFGLESSEQFF. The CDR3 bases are TGTGCCAGCAGTTTTGGACTCGAAAGTAGTGAGCAGTTCTTC.

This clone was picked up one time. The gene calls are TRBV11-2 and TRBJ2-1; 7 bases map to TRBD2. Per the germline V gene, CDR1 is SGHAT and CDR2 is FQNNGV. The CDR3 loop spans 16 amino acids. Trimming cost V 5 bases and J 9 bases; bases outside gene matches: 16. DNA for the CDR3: TGTGCCAGCAGCCCGCACACAGAGACTAGCCGGGTTGAGCAGTTCTTC. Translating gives CASSPHTETSRVEQFF.

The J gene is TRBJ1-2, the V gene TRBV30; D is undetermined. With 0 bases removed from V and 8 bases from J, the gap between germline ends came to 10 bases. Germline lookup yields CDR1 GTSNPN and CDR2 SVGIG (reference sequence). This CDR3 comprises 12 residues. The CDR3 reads CAWSVFREGYTF. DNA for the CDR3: TGTGCCTGGAGTGTATTTCGAGAAGGCTACACCTTC.

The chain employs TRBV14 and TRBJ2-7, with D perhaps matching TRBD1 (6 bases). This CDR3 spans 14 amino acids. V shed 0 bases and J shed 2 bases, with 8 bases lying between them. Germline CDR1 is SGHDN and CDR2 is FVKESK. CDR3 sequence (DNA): TGTGCCAGCAGCCAAGAGCAGGGGCCCTACGAGCAGTACTTC. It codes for CASSQEQGPYEQYF.

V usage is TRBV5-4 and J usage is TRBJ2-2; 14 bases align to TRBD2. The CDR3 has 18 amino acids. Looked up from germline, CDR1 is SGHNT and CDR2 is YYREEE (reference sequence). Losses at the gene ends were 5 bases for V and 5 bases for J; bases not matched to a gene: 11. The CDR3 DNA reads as TGTGCCAGCAGTCCCGGGACTAGCGGGAGAATCGGTACCGGGGAGCTGTTTTTT. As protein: CASSPGTSGRIGTGELFF.

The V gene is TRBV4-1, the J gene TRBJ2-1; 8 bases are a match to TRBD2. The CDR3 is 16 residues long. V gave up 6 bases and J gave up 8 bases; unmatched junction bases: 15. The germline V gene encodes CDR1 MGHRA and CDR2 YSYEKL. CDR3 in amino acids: CASSARERESGDEQFF. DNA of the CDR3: TGCGCCAGCAGTGCGAGGGAGCGGGAGTCCGGAGATGAGCAGTTCTTC.

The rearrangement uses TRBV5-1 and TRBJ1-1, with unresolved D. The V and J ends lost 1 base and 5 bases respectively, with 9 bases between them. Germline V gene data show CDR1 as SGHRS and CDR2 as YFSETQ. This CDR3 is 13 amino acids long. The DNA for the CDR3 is TGCGCCAGCAGCTTGTATATGGAGACTGAAGCTTTCTTT. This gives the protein CASSLYMETEAFF.

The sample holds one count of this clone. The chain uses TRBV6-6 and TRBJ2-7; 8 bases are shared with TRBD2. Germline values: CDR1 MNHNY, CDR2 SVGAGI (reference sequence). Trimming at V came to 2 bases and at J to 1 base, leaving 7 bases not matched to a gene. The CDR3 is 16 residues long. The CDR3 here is CASSYPGLAGSYEQYF. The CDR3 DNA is TGTGCCAGCAGTTACCCTGGGCTAGCGGGTTCCTACGAGCAGTACTTC.

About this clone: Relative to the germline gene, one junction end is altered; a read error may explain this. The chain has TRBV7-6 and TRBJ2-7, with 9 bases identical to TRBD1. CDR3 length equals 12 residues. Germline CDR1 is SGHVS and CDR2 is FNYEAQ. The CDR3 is CASSPRDRAPHF. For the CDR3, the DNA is TGTGCCAGCAGCCCCCGGGACAGGGCTCCTCACTTC.

For the CDR3, the DNA is TGTGCCAGCAGCGTAGGTTCCGGGCAGGCAATTGAGCAGTTCTTC. Its translation: CASSVGSGQAIEQFF. The V and J genes are TRBV9 and TRBJ2-1; D gene uncertain. This CDR3 has 15 amino acids. CDR1 SGDLS and CDR2 YYNGEE come from the germline V gene. Trimming stripped 0 bases from V and 9 bases from J, with 16 bases between.

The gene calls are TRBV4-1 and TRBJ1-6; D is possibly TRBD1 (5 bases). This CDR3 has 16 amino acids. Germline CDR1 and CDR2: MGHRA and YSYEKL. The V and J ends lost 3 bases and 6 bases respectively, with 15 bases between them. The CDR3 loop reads CASSQGQGRSNSPLHF. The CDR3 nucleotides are TGCGCCAGCAGCCAGGGTCAGGGAAGATCTAATTCACCCCTCCACTTT.

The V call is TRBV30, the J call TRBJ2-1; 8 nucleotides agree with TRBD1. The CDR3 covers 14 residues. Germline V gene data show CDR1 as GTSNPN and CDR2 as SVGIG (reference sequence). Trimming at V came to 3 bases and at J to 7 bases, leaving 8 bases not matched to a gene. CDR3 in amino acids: CAWSGQGAQNEQFF. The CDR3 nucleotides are TGTGCCTGGAGCGGGCAGGGGGCCCAGAATGAGCAGTTCTTC.

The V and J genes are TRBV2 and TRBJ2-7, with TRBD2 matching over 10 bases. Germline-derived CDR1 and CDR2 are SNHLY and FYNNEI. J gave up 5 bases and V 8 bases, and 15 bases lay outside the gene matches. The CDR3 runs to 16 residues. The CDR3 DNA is TGTGCCAGCTGCGCCCTGGGGGGACTAGCGTTACACGAGCAGTACTTC. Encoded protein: CASCALGGLALHEQYF.

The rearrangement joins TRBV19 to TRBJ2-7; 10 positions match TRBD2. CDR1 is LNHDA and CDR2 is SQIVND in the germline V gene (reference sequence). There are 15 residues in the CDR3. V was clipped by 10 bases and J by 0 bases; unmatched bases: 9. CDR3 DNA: TGTGCCACTCAGGCCATAGCGGGAGGCTCCTACGAGCAGTACTTC. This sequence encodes CATQAIAGGSYEQYF.

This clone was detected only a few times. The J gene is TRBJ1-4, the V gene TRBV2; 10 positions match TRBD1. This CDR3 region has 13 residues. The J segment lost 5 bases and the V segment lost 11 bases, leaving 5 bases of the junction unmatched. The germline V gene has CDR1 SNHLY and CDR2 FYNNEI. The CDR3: CAGGDRGNEKLFF. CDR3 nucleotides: TGTGCCGGTGGGGACAGGGGAAATGAAAAACTGTTTTTT.